The T cell receptor beta chain described here comes from a study of OX40 agonist ivuxolimab in advanced cancers. Study background: Clinicians treated patients with ivuxolimab, an agonistic anti-OX40 (CD134) antibody. Study observations and caveats: Both CD4+ and CD8+ T cell populations in blood had undergone clonal expansion by week 6 at 0.1 to 3.0 mg/kg.

Of note for this clone: The antigen is not known.

Data came from immunoSEQ multiplex PCR; TCRdb stores just in-frame clones and leaves some out. The sample has roughly 92,000 clones, around 90% seen once. Germline values: CDR1 SGHKS, CDR2 YYEKEE (reference sequence). V was shortened by 2 bases and J by 0 bases, with 8 bases between the two germline ends. This CDR3 region has 15 residues. The sequencing here drew on CD4+ or CD8+ T cells sorted from blood, taken in a trial of the OX40 agonist ivuxolimab. The chain links TRBV5-5 to TRBJ1-4; D is uncertain. The clonotype comes from an adult with an advanced solid tumor such as melanoma, head and neck, liver or kidney cancer. CDR3 region: CASSLSGTTNEKLFF. CDR3 nucleotide sequence: TGTGCCAGCAGCTTATCCGGGACAACTAATGAAAAACTGTTTTTT.